A selection of T cell receptor beta chains follows, all from one sample in a study of shared clonotypes between healthy human individuals. TCRdb's table, derived via immunoSEQ multiplex PCR, lists solely in-frame clones and lacks some. The sample records approximately 530,000 clones, 95% to 97% being singletons. Sequenced: naive CD4+ T cells sorted from blood. The receptors stem from a woman in her 30s in good health. Both conserved end residues are part of each CDR3. A D gene is named only where the DNA matches it firmly. Size is omitted from some rows. Given values are once, few, many or a class for expanded clones.

V: TRBV7-9
J: TRBJ2-7
size: .
D: .
CDR3: CASSLDEQYF
DNA: TGTGCCAGCAGCTTGGACGAGCAGTACTTC

V: TRBV5-6
J: TRBJ1-5
size: .
D: TRBD1
CDR3: CASSLWTGLSQPQHF
DNA: TGTGCCAGCAGCCTCTGGACAGGGTTGAGTCAGCCCCAGCATTTT

V: TRBV11-2
J: TRBJ1-1
size: .
D: .
CDR3: CASSLAFRVDTEAFF
DNA: TGTGCCAGCAGCTTAGCTTTTAGGGTGGATACTGAAGCTTTCTTT

V: TRBV19
J: TRBJ2-2
size: .
D: .
CDR3: CASSMRQGNTGELFF
DNA: TGTGCCAGTAGTATGAGGCAGGGAAACACCGGGGAGCTGTTTTTT

V: TRBV5-1
J: TRBJ1-1
size: .
D: .
CDR3: CASSLFSADTEAFF
DNA: TGCGCCAGCAGCTTGTTTTCAGCTGACACTGAAGCTTTCTTT

V: TRBV7-9
J: TRBJ2-7
size: .
D: TRBD2
CDR3: CASSPLRTSGTHYEQYF
DNA: TGTGCCAGCAGCCCTTTGAGGACTAGCGGGACTCACTACGAGCAGTACTTC

V: TRBV19
J: TRBJ2-6
size: .
D: TRBD1
CDR3: CASSTRTGFSTGANVLTF
DNA: TGTGCCAGTAGTACCCGGACAGGATTCTCGACTGGGGCCAACGTCCTGACTTTC

V: TRBV6-1
J: TRBJ1-4
size: .
D: .
CDR3: CASSVIRGTANEKLFF
DNA: TGTGCCAGCAGTGTAATACGCGGGACGGCTAATGAAAAACTGTTTTTT

V: TRBV30
J: TRBJ2-6
size: .
D: .
CDR3: CAWSVINLGANVLTF
DNA: TGTGCCTGGAGTGTAATAAATCTTGGGGCCAACGTCCTGACTTTC

V: TRBV19
J: TRBJ2-3
size: .
D: TRBD2
CDR3: CASKLAGGDTQYF
DNA: TGTGCCAGTAAGCTAGCGGGAGGAGATACGCAGTATTTT

V: TRBV18
J: TRBJ1-1
size: .
D: .
CDR3: CASSPGREAEAFF
DNA: TGTGCCAGCTCACCGGGCAGGGAAGCTGAAGCTTTCTTT

V: TRBV6-5
J: TRBJ2-2
size: .
D: .
CDR3: CASSGETSAGELFF
DNA: TGTGCCAGCAGTGGAGAAACGTCCGCCGGGGAGCTGTTTTTT

V: TRBV2
J: TRBJ2-7
size: .
D: .
CDR3: CASTLRGSYEQYF
DNA: TGTGCCAGCACCCTACGGGGCTCCTACGAGCAGTACTTC

V: TRBV6-5
J: TRBJ2-7
size: once
D: .
CDR3: CASRVDWGYEQYF
DNA: TGTGCCAGCAGGGTCGACTGGGGCTACGAGCAGTACTTC

V: TRBV28
J: TRBJ1-2
size: .
D: TRBD1
CDR3: CASSPGQRVGGYTF
DNA: TGTGCCAGCAGTCCGGGACAGCGTGTTGGTGGCTACACCTTC

V: TRBV27
J: TRBJ1-5
size: .
D: .
CDR3: CASSLSSLRVGSNQPQHF
DNA: TGTGCCAGCAGTTTATCGTCCCTAAGGGTTGGCTCCAATCAGCCCCAGCATTTT

V: TRBV6-5
J: TRBJ1-3
size: .
D: TRBD1
CDR3: CASSYETGDGNTIYF
DNA: TGTGCCAGCAGTTACGAGACAGGGGACGGAAACACCATATATTTT

V: TRBV4-1
J: TRBJ2-5
size: .
D: TRBD2
CDR3: CASSQLAGGPREETQYF
DNA: TGCGCCAGCAGCCAACTGGCGGGAGGGCCTCGGGAGGAGACCCAGTACTTC

V: TRBV18
J: TRBJ1-5
size: .
D: .
CDR3: CASSSTTGENQPQHF
DNA: TGTGCCAGCTCATCAACAACAGGTGAGAATCAGCCCCAGCATTTT

V: TRBV12-5
J: TRBJ1-2
size: .
D: .
CDR3: CADPLGVGYGYTF
DNA: TGTGCTGACCCGCTTGGGGTCGGCTATGGCTACACCTTC

V: TRBV28
J: TRBJ1-1
size: .
D: .
CDR3: CASSSPAGNTEAFF
DNA: TGTGCCAGCAGTTCTCCTGCAGGGAACACTGAAGCTTTCTTT

V: TRBV5-4
J: TRBJ1-1
size: .
D: .
CDR3: CASSLGENTEAFF
DNA: TGTGCCAGCAGCTTAGGGGAGAACACTGAAGCTTTCTTT

V: TRBV5-6
J: TRBJ1-1
size: .
D: .
CDR3: CASSGVGRVNTEAFF
DNA: TGTGCCAGCAGCGGGGTGGGCCGAGTGAACACTGAAGCTTTCTTT

V: TRBV6-1
J: TRBJ2-7
size: .
D: TRBD1
CDR3: CASSHTGTGYEQYF
DNA: TGTGCCAGCAGTCACACCGGGACAGGTTACGAGCAGTACTTC

V: TRBV5-1
J: TRBJ2-2
size: .
D: TRBD1
CDR3: CASSLGTTGSYTGELFF
DNA: TGCGCCAGCAGCTTGGGAACGACAGGGAGTTACACCGGGGAGCTGTTTTTT

V: TRBV5-1
J: TRBJ2-7
size: .
D: .
CDR3: CASSLGRGFKIYEQYF
DNA: TGCGCCAGCAGCTTGGGAAGGGGTTTCAAGATCTACGAGCAGTACTTC

V: TRBV7-2
J: TRBJ2-2
size: .
D: .
CDR3: CASSLTRNTGELFF
DNA: TGTGCCAGCAGCTTGACTAGGAACACCGGGGAGCTGTTTTTT

V: TRBV5-8
J: TRBJ1-1
size: .
D: .
CDR3: CASSLGLNTEAFF
DNA: TGTGCCAGCAGCTTGGGGTTGAACACTGAAGCTTTCTTT

V: TRBV5-8
J: TRBJ2-5
size: once
D: .
CDR3: CASSLGTGPRETQYF
DNA: TGTGCCAGCAGCTTAGGTACAGGGCCTAGAGAGACCCAGTACTTC

V: TRBV5-1
J: TRBJ2-5
size: .
D: TRBD1
CDR3: CASRRGQAVETQYF
DNA: TGCGCCAGCAGGCGCGGACAGGCCGTTGAGACCCAGTACTTC

V: TRBV6-1
J: TRBJ1-1
size: .
D: .
CDR3: CASSHQVGMNTEAFF
DNA: TGTGCCAGCAGCCACCAGGTAGGGATGAACACTGAAGCTTTCTTT

V: TRBV5-1
J: TRBJ2-7
size: .
D: TRBD2
CDR3: CASSLVSGRETYEQYF
DNA: TGCGCCAGCAGCTTGGTTAGCGGGAGGGAAACCTACGAGCAGTACTTC

V: TRBV21-1
J: TRBJ1-5
size: few
D: .
CDR3: CASSRSGQEPQHF
DNA: TGTGCCAGCAGCAGATCCGGACAGGAGCCCCAGCATTTT

V: TRBV7-9
J: TRBJ1-2
size: .
D: TRBD1
CDR3: CASSYRDSYGYTF
DNA: TGTGCCAGCAGCTACCGGGACAGCTATGGCTACACCTTC

V: TRBV9
J: TRBJ2-1
size: .
D: .
CDR3: CASSVAPVLYNEQFF
DNA: TGTGCCAGCAGCGTAGCTCCTGTCTTGTACAATGAGCAGTTCTTC

V: TRBV19
J: TRBJ1-1
size: .
D: .
CDR3: CASSIALASVTEAFF
DNA: TGTGCCAGTAGTATAGCCTTAGCGTCGGTCACTGAAGCTTTCTTT

V: TRBV2
J: TRBJ2-1
size: .
D: .
CDR3: CASLNGNEQFF
DNA: TGTGCCAGCCTAAACGGGAATGAGCAGTTCTTC

V: TRBV10-3
J: TRBJ1-1
size: few
D: .
CDR3: CAIRGQTEAFF
DNA: TGTGCCATCAGAGGACAGACTGAAGCTTTCTTT

V: TRBV7-9
J: TRBJ2-7
size: .
D: .
CDR3: CASPRLIAYEQYF
DNA: TGTGCCAGCCCCAGGCTGATTGCCTACGAGCAGTACTTC

V: TRBV10-2
J: TRBJ2-7
size: .
D: .
CDR3: CASASGDTYEQYF
DNA: TGCGCCAGCGCCAGCGGGGACACCTACGAGCAGTACTTC

V: TRBV6-6
J: TRBJ1-2
size: .
D: .
CDR3: CASSAPSYGYTF
DNA: TGTGCCAGCAGTGCCCCCAGCTATGGCTACACCTTC

V: TRBV7-9
J: TRBJ2-1
size: once
D: .
CDR3: CASSLKGSSYNEQFF
DNA: TGTGCCAGCAGCCTCAAGGGAAGCTCCTACAATGAGCAGTTCTTC

V: TRBV4-1
J: TRBJ2-5
size: .
D: .
CDR3: CASSQVLGETQYF
DNA: TGCGCCAGCAGCCAAGTTTTAGGAGAGACCCAGTACTTC

V: TRBV19
J: TRBJ1-5
size: .
D: .
CDR3: CASSNGGWNQPQHF
DNA: TGTGCCAGTAGTAACGGGGGTTGGAATCAGCCCCAGCATTTT

V: TRBV30
J: TRBJ2-3
size: .
D: TRBD2
CDR3: CAWSVGRTSGRSPDTQYF
DNA: TGTGCCTGGAGTGTAGGTCGGACTAGCGGGAGGTCCCCAGATACGCAGTATTTT

V: TRBV30
J: TRBJ1-1
size: .
D: TRBD1
CDR3: CALGTGKMVTEAFF
DNA: TGTGCCTTAGGGACAGGGAAGATGGTCACTGAAGCTTTCTTT

V: TRBV27
J: TRBJ1-2
size: .
D: .
CDR3: CASSLTGRNYGYTF
DNA: TGTGCCAGCAGTTTGACAGGCCGGAACTATGGCTACACCTTC

V: TRBV5-1
J: TRBJ2-7
size: .
D: TRBD2
CDR3: CASSFLAGDYEQYF
DNA: TGCGCCAGCAGCTTCCTAGCGGGGGACTACGAGCAGTACTTC

V: TRBV4-1
J: TRBJ2-1
size: .
D: TRBD2
CDR3: CASSHGLAPNEQFF
DNA: TGCGCCAGCAGCCACGGACTAGCTCCAAATGAGCAGTTCTTC

V: TRBV2
J: TRBJ2-7
size: .
D: TRBD2
CDR3: CATRLAGTNEQYF
DNA: TGTGCCACCCGACTAGCGGGAACAAACGAGCAGTACTTC

V: TRBV18
J: TRBJ2-2
size: .
D: .
CDR3: CASSTPDPTNTGELFF
DNA: TGTGCCAGCTCAACACCGGACCCAACGAACACCGGGGAGCTGTTTTTT

V: TRBV5-8
J: TRBJ2-1
size: .
D: .
CDR3: CASSLHLVGGPYNEQFF
DNA: TGTGCCAGCAGCTTGCATCTCGTGGGGGGCCCCTACAATGAGCAGTTCTTC

V: TRBV5-6
J: TRBJ1-4
size: .
D: .
CDR3: CASSLYAATNEKLFF
DNA: TGTGCCAGCAGCTTATATGCCGCAACTAATGAAAAACTGTTTTTT

V: TRBV4-1
J: TRBJ2-3
size: .
D: TRBD2
CDR3: CASSQAGAGLAGGLDTQYF
DNA: TGCGCCAGCAGCCAAGCTGGGGCAGGACTAGCGGGGGGGTTGGATACGCAGTATTTT

V: TRBV15
J: TRBJ1-1
size: once
D: .
CDR3: CATSRPNREGFF
DNA: TGTGCCACCAGCCGCCCAAACCGGGAGGGTTTCTTT

V: TRBV6-1
J: TRBJ2-3
size: .
D: .
CDR3: CASSDRDTISTDTQYF
DNA: TGTGCCAGCAGTGACCGGGACACCATAAGCACAGATACGCAGTATTTT

V: TRBV1
J: TRBJ2-2
size: .
D: .
CDR3: CTSSHWTSGRDTGELFF
DNA: TGCACCAGCAGCCATTGGACTAGCGGGAGGGACACCGGGGAGCTGTTTTTT

V: TRBV19
J: TRBJ1-1
size: .
D: TRBD1
CDR3: CASRTGAVGTEAFF
DNA: TGTGCCAGTAGAACAGGGGCTGTGGGCACTGAAGCTTTCTTT